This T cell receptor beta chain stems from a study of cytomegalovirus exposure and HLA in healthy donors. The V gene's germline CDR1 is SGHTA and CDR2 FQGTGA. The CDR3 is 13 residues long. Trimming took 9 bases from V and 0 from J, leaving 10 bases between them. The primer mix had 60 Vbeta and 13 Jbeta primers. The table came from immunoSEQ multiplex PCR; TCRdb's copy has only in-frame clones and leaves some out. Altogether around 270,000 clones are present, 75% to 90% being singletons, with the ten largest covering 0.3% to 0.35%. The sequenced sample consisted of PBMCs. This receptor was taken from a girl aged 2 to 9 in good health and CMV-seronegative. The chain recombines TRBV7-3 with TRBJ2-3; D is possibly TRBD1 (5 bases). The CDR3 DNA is TGTGCCAGTACAGGTTCTAGCACAGATACGCAGTATTTT. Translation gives CASTGSSTDTQYF.